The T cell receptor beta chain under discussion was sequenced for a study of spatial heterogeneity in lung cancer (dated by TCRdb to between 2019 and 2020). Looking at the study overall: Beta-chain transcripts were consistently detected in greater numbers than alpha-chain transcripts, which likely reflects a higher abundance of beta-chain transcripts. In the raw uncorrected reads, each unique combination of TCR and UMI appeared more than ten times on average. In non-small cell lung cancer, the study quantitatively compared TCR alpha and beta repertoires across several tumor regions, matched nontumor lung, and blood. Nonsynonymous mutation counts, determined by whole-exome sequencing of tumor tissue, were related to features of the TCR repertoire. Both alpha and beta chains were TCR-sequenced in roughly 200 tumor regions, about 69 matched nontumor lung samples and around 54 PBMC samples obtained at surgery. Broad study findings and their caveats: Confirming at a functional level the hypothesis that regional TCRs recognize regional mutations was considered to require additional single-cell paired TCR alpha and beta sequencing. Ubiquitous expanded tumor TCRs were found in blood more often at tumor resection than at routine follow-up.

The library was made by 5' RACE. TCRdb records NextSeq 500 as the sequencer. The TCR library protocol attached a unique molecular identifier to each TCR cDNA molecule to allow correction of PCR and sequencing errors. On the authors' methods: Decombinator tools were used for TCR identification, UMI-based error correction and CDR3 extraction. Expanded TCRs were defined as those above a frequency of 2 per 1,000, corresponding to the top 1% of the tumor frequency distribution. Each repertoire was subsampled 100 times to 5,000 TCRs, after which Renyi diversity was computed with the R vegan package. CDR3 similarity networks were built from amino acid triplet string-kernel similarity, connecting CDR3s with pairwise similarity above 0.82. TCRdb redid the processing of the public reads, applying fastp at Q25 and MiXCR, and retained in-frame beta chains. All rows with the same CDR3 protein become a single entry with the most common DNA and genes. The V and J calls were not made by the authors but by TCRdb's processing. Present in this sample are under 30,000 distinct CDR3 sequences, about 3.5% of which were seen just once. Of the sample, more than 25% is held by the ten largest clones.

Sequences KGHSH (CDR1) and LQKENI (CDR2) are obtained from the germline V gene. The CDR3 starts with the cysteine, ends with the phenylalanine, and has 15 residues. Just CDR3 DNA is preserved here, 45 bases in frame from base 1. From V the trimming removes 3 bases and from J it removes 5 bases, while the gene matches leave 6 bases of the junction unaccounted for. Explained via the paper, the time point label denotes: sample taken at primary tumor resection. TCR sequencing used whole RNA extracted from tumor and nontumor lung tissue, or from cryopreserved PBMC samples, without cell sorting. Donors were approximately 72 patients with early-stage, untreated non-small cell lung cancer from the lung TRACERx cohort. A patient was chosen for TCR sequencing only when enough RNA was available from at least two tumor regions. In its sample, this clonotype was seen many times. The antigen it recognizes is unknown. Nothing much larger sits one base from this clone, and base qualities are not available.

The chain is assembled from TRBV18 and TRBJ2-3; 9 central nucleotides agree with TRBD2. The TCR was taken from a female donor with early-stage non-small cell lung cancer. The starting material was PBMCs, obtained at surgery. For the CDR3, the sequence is CASSPVAGEEDTQYF. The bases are TGTGCCAGCTCACCTGTAGCGGGAGAAGAAGATACGCAGTATTTT.